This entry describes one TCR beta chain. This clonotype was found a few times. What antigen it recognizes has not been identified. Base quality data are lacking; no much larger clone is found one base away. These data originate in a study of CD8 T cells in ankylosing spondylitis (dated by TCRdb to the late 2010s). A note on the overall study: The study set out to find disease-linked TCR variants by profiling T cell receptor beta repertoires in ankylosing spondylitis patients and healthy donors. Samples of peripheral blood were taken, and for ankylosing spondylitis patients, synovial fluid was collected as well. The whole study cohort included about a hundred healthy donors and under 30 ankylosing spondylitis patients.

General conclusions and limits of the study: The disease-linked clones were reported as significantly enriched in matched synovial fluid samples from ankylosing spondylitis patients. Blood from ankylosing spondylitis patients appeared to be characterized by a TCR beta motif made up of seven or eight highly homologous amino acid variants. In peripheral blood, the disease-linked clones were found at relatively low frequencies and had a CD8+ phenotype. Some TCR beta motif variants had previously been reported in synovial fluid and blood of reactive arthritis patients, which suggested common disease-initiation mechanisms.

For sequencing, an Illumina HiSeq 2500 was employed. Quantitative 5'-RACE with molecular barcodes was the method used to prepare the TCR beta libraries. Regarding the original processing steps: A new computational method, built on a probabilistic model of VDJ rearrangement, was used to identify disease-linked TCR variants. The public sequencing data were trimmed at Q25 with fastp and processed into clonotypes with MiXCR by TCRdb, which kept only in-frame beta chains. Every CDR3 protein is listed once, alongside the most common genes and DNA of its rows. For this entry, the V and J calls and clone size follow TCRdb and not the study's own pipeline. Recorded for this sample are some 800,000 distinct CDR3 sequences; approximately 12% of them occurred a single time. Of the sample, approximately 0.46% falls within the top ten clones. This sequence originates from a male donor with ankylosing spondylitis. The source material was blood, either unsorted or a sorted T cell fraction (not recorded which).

The CDR3 protein sequence reads: CASSLGSPILAGNEQFF. The base sequence is TGTGCCAGCAGTTTAGGTTCCCCGATACTAGCGGGAAATGAGCAGTTCTTC. In this chain, TRBV12-3 or TRBV12-4 is recombined with TRBJ2-1, with TRBD2 identical over 10 junction bases. Clipping removes 1 base from V and 7 bases from J, with 10 as the unmatched junction base count. Measured from the cysteine to the phenylalanine, the CDR3 is 17 residues long. Only the CDR3 DNA is retained, 51 bases long and in frame from the first base.